Listed below are T cell receptor beta chains from one sample, sequenced in a study of shared clonotypes between healthy human individuals. The assay was immunoSEQ multiplex PCR, and TCRdb's table has in-frame clones only and misses some. The repertoire has about 1.5 million clones, approximately 98% of them found once; the top ten carry 0.4% to 0.55%. The sequencing sample was made of naive CD4+ T cells sorted from blood. The receptors derive from a man aged 30 to 39 in good health. Both conserved end residues are part of each CDR3. A D gene is named only where the DNA matches it firmly. Expanded clones are given a class, and other clones once, few, many or no size at all.

D gene	CDR3 length	V gene	J gene	clone size	CDR3 DNA	CDR3 protein
TRBD1	14	TRBV29-1	TRBJ2-3	NA	TGCAGCACTAGGACAGGGGTACGCACAGATACGCAGTATTTT	CSTRTGVRTDTQYF
TRBD1	15	TRBV5-1	TRBJ2-3	NA	TGCGCCAGCAGCCCCGGGGACAGAAGCACAGATACGCAGTATTTT	CASSPGDRSTDTQYF
NA	14	TRBV6-5	TRBJ1-4	NA	TGTGCCAGCAGCCGATCGTTCGTTAATGAAAAACTGTTTTTT	CASSRSFVNEKLFF
TRBD1	17	TRBV5-6	TRBJ1-4	NA	TGTGCCAGCAGCTTCCCGGGACTCGACAGGGACGGTGAAAAACTGTTTTTT	CASSFPGLDRDGEKLFF
TRBD2	16	TRBV11-3	TRBJ2-5	NA	TGTGCCAGCAGCTCCCCGCTAGCGGGAGATCAAGAGACCCAGTACTTC	CASSSPLAGDQETQYF
NA	13	TRBV10-3	TRBJ1-1	NA	TGTGCCATCAGTGAGTCTCGGAACACTGAAGCTTTCTTT	CAISESRNTEAFF
NA	14	TRBV10-3	TRBJ1-3	NA	TGTGCCATCAGTGAGCTGGGACAACTTGACACCATATATTTT	CAISELGQLDTIYF
NA	12	TRBV2	TRBJ2-7	NA	TGTGCCAGCAGTGAATCGGGCTACGAGCAGTACTTC	CASSESGYEQYF
NA	16	TRBV11-2	TRBJ2-7	NA	TGTGCCAGCAGCTCCTTTTTTGGAGCGAGCTCCTACGAGCAGTACTTC	CASSSFFGASSYEQYF
NA	12	TRBV19	TRBJ1-5	NA	TGTGCCAGTAGTATGCCCAATCAGCCCCAGCATTTT	CASSMPNQPQHF
TRBD2	17	TRBV11-2	TRBJ2-2	NA	TGTGCCAGCAGCTCACTAGCGGGAGGACTAGGGACCGGGGAGCTGTTTTTT	CASSSLAGGLGTGELFF
NA	15	TRBV28	TRBJ2-1	NA	TGTGCCAGCACCGCTAACAGGATAGGATACAATGAGCAGTTCTTC	CASTANRIGYNEQFF
NA	13	TRBV14	TRBJ1-1	NA	TGTGCCAGCAGCCAAGTAGTGGTCACTGAAGCTTTCTTT	CASSQVVVTEAFF
NA	13	TRBV6-1	TRBJ1-3	NA	TGTGCCAGCGGAGAGATCTCTGGAAACACCATATATTTT	CASGEISGNTIYF
TRBD1	13	TRBV7-9	TRBJ1-1	NA	TGTGCCAGCAGCTTAGGTCAGGGGGCCGAAGCTTTCTTT	CASSLGQGAEAFF
NA	13	TRBV7-8	TRBJ2-5	NA	TGTGCCAGCAGCTTAGTCCCAGGGGAGACCCAGTACTTC	CASSLVPGETQYF
TRBD2	15	TRBV2	TRBJ2-7	once	TGTGCCAGCAGTGTTAGGACTAGCGGTTCCGGCGAGCAGTACTTC	CASSVRTSGSGEQYF
NA	11	TRBV29-1	TRBJ2-1	NA	TGCAGCGTTGGACAGAACTATGAGCAGTTCTTC	CSVGQNYEQFF
NA	15	TRBV5-1	TRBJ2-1	NA	TGCGCCAGCAGCCCGGTACAGAGCTCCTACAATGAGCAGTTCTTC	CASSPVQSSYNEQFF
NA	15	TRBV7-8	TRBJ2-2	NA	TGTGCCAGCAGCTTACTAGGTGGAGGCACCGGGGAGCTGTTTTTT	CASSLLGGGTGELFF
NA	12	TRBV5-1	TRBJ1-4	few	TGCGCCAGCAGCTTGGCGGGTGAAAAACTGTTTTTT	CASSLAGEKLFF
TRBD2	17	TRBV28	TRBJ2-7	NA	TGTGCCAGCACCAGGGGTCCAGGCAGCGGGAGATCGTACGAGCAGTACTTC	CASTRGPGSGRSYEQYF
TRBD1	13	TRBV5-1	TRBJ2-7	NA	TGCGCCAGCAGCCGGGACAGTGACTACGAGCAGTACTTC	CASSRDSDYEQYF
NA	11	TRBV20-1	TRBJ1-1	NA	TGCAGTGGTACGGGGAACACTGAAGCTTTCTTT	CSGTGNTEAFF
NA	17	TRBV21-1	TRBJ1-2	NA	TGTGCCAGCAGCAAACCCGGTGGGGACAGGGCACACTATGGCTACACCTTC	CASSKPGGDRAHYGYTF
NA	16	TRBV28	TRBJ1-5	NA	TGTGCCAGCAGCCCCGCAGGGCACTCTGACGGTCAGCCCCAGCATTTT	CASSPAGHSDGQPQHF
NA	14	TRBV6-5	TRBJ2-7	NA	TGTGCCAGCAGTTACTCTAGGTCTCCCTACGAGCAGTACTTC	CASSYSRSPYEQYF
NA	15	TRBV4-1	TRBJ2-3	NA	TGCGCCAGCAGCCACGGACACGCCCGCACAGATACGCAGTATTTT	CASSHGHARTDTQYF
NA	15	TRBV4-3	TRBJ2-4	NA	TGCGCCAGCAGCCGAGAACAGGGCGCCAAAAACATTCAGTACTTC	CASSREQGAKNIQYF
NA	13	TRBV4-1	TRBJ2-2	NA	TGCGCCAGCAGCCAAATCGGGCTCGGGGAGCTGTTTTTT	CASSQIGLGELFF
NA	10	TRBV29-1	TRBJ2-1	NA	TGCAGCGTCCCGATCAATGAGCAGTTCTTC	CSVPINEQFF
TRBD1	18	TRBV19	TRBJ1-5	NA	TGTGCCAGTAGTAATGACAGGGGGAGGATGTTAAGCAATCAGCCCCAGCATTTT	CASSNDRGRMLSNQPQHF
NA	13	TRBV18	TRBJ2-7	NA	TGTGCCAGCTCACCTAAGGGAGTCTACGAGCAGTACTTC	CASSPKGVYEQYF
NA	13	TRBV28	TRBJ1-2	NA	TGTGCCAGCAGTCCCCCCGCCCCCCTCGGCTGGACCTTC	CASSPPAPLGWTF
NA	14	TRBV28	TRBJ2-7	NA	TGTGCCAGCAGTTTGTCAAGGGGGAAGTGGGAGCAGTACTTC	CASSLSRGKWEQYF
NA	15	TRBV5-4	TRBJ1-2	NA	TGTGCCAGCAGCTTGAGGACAGCAGAAAACTATGGCTACACCTTC	CASSLRTAENYGYTF
NA	15	TRBV28	TRBJ1-2	NA	TGTGCCAGCAGTTTACTTGACAGGACTAGCTATGGCTACACCTTC	CASSLLDRTSYGYTF
NA	13	TRBV19	TRBJ1-5	NA	TGTGCCAGTAGCTTACTCCGGCAGGAGCCCCAGCATTTT	CASSLLRQEPQHF
NA	17	TRBV5-1	TRBJ1-4	NA	TGCGCCAGCAGCTTGACCTCGAGGGGGGAGGTGGTGGAAAAACTGTTTTTT	CASSLTSRGEVVEKLFF
NA	13	TRBV28	TRBJ2-5	NA	TGTGCCAGCAGTTTAGGGAGCCGGCGGACCCAGTACTTC	CASSLGSRRTQYF
NA	16	TRBV10-1	TRBJ1-1	once	TGCGCCAGCAGTGAGTCGATTGCCCCGCTGAACACTGAAGCTTTCTTT	CASSESIAPLNTEAFF
NA	12	TRBV29-1	TRBJ2-7	NA	TGCAGCGTTGCGCATGGCTCCTACGAGCAGTACTTC	CSVAHGSYEQYF
NA	14	TRBV9	TRBJ2-7	NA	TGTGCCAGCAGCGCGACTTGGAGCTCCTACGAGCAGTACTTC	CASSATWSSYEQYF
NA	14	TRBV9	TRBJ2-3	once	TGTGCCAGCAGCCTATCGGATTACACAGATACGCAGTATTTT	CASSLSDYTDTQYF
NA	15	TRBV7-2	TRBJ2-7	NA	TGTGCCAGCAGCTTTGTATCGACAGGAGGCTACGAGCAGTACTTC	CASSFVSTGGYEQYF
NA	14	TRBV30	TRBJ2-7	NA	TGTGCCTGGAGTGTGTTAGGGTGGGGCGCCGAGCAGTACTTC	CAWSVLGWGAEQYF
NA	13	TRBV29-1	TRBJ2-2	NA	TGCAGCGTTGGCAGAGGGATCACCGGGGAGCTGTTTTTT	CSVGRGITGELFF
TRBD1	16	TRBV15	TRBJ1-3	NA	TGTGCCACCAGCAGAGAACGGACAGGGGTCGGAAACACCATATATTTT	CATSRERTGVGNTIYF
TRBD2	16	TRBV5-4	TRBJ2-2	NA	TGTGCCAGCAGCCCCTGGAATGGGGGGGTCACCGGGGAGCTGTTTTTT	CASSPWNGGVTGELFF
TRBD2	19	TRBV10-3	TRBJ2-7	NA	TGTGCCATCAGCGAGAAAAGATCCTTAGCGGGAGGGGCGTCCTACGAGCAGTACTTC	CAISEKRSLAGGASYEQYF
NA	15	TRBV28	TRBJ2-1	NA	TGTGCCAGCAGTTTATGGGGGGCTCGGGACAATGAGCAGTTCTTC	CASSLWGARDNEQFF